This T cell receptor beta chain was observed in a study of cytomegalovirus exposure and HLA in healthy donors. The repertoire was sequenced with immunoSEQ multiplex PCR; TCRdb's copy has only in-frame clones and lacks some. The sample has 150,000 to 200,000 clones, about 80% seen once. CDR3 length: 16 residues. Losses at the gene ends were 0 bases for V and 2 bases for J; bases not matched to a gene: 4. Germline lookup yields CDR1 KGHSH and CDR2 LQKENI. The study drew the donors from its 120-subject validation cohort, separate from the roughly 700-subject first cohort. The clonotype was recovered from a man younger than 30 in good health and CMV-seropositive. V usage is TRBV18 and J usage is TRBJ2-3; 8 nucleotides agree with TRBD1. Sequencing used PBMCs. As DNA, the CDR3 is TGTGCCAGCTCACCACCGCCGACAGGGGTCACAGATACGCAGTATTTT. Its translation is CASSPPPTGVTDTQYF.